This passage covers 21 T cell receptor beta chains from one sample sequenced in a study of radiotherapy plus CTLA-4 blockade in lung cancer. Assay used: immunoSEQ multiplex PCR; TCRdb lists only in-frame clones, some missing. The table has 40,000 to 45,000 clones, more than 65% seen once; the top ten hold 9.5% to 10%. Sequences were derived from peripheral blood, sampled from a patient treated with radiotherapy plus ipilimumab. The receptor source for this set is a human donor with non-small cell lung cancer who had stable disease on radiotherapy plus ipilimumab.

The CDR3 region is CASSVQPDRANTEAFF. In DNA form, the CDR3 reads TGTGCCAGCAGCGTCCAACCGGACAGGGCGAACACTGAAGCTTTCTTT. This chain joins TRBV13 and TRBJ1-1, with 8 bases fitting TRBD1. Germline loops: CDR1 PRHDT, CDR2 FYEKMQ (reference sequence). J was trimmed by 1 base and V by 5 bases; bases with no gene match: 9. CDR3 length equals 16 residues. Drawing the rest from reference TRBV13 and TRBJ1-1, the complete variable domain is AAGVIQSPRHLIKEKRETATLKCYPIPRHDTVYWYQQGPGQDPQFLISFYEKMQSDKGSIPDRFSAQQFSDYHSELNMSSLELGDSALYFCASSVQPDRANTEAFFGQGTRLTVV.

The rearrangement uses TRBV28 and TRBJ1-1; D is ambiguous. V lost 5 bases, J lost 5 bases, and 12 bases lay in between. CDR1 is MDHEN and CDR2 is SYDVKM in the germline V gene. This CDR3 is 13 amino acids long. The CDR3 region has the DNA TGTGCCAGCAGTCCCTCTCCGCGGACTGAAGCTTTCTTT. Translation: CASSPSPRTEAFF.

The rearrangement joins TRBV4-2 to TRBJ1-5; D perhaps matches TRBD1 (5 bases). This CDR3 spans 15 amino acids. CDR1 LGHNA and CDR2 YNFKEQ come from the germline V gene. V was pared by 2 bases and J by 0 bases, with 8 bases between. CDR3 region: CASSQWGDSNQPQHF. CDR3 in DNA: TGTGCCAGCAGCCAATGGGGGGATAGCAATCAGCCCCAGCATTTT.

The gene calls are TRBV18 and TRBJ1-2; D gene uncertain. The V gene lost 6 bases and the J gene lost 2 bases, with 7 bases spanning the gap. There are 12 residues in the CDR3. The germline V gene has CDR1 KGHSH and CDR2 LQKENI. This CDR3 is CASSTENYGYTF. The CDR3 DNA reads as TGTGCCAGCTCGACGGAGAACTATGGCTACACCTTC. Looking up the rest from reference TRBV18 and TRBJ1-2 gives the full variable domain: NAGVMQNPRHLVRRRGQEARLRCSPMKGHSHVYWYRQLPEEGLKFMVYLQKENIIDESGMPKERFSAEFPKEGPSILRIQQVVRGDSAAYFCASSTENYGYTFGSGTRLTVV.

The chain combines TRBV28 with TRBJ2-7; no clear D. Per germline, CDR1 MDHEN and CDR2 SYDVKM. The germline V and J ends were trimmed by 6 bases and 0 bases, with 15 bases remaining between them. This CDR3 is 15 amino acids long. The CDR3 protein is CASSSPGSLSYEQYF. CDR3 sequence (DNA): TGTGCCAGCAGCTCCCCCGGGTCCCTCTCCTACGAGCAGTACTTC.

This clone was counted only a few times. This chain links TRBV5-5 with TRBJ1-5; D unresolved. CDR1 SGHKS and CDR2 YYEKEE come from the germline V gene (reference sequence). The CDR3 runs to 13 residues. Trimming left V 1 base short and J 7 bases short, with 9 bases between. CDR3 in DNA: TGTGCCAGCAGCTTGTTTACGGAGCAGCCCCAGCATTTT. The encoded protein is CASSLFTEQPQHF.

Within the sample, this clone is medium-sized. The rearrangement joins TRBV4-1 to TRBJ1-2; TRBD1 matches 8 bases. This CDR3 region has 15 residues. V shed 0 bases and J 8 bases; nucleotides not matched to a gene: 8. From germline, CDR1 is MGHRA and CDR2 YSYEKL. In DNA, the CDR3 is TGCGCCAGCAGCCAAGAGATGACAGGGGCGAGGGGCTACACCTTC. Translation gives CASSQEMTGARGYTF.

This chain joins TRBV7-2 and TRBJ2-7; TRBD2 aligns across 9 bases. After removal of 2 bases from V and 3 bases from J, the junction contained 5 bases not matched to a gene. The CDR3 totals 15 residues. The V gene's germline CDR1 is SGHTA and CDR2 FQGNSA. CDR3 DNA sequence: TGTGCCAGCAGCTTAAAGCGGGGGGTCTTCTACGAGCAGTACTTC. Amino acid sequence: CASSLKRGVFYEQYF.

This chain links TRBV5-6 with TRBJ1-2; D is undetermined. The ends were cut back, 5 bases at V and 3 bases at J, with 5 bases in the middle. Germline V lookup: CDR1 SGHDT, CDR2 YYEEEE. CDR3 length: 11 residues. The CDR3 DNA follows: TGTGCCAGCAGGCGTGACTATGGCTACACCTTC. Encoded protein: CASRRDYGYTF.

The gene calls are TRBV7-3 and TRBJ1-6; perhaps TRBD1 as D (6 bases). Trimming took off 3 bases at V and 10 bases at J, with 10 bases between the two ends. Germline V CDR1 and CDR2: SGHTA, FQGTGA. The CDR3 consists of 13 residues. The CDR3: CASSLGGHSPLHF. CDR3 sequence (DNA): TGTGCCAGCAGCTTGGGGGGGCACTCACCCCTCCACTTT.

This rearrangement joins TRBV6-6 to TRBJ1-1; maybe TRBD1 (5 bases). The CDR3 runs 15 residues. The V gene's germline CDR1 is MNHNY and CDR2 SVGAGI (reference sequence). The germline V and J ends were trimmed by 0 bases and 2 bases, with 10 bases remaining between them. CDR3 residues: CASSYSNTGNTEAFF. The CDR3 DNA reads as TGTGCCAGCAGTTACTCAAATACAGGCAACACTGAAGCTTTCTTT.

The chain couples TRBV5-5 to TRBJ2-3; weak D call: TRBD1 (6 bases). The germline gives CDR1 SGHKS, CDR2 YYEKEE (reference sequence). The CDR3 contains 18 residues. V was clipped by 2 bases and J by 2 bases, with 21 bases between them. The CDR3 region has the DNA TGTGCCAGCAGCTTATTGCCTGTGTGGGGGCCTTCCACAGATACGCAGTATTTT. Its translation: CASSLLPVWGPSTDTQYF.

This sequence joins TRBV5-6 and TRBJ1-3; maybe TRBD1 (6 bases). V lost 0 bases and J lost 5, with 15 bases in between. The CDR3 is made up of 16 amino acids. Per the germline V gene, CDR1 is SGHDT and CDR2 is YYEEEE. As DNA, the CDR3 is TGTGCCAGCAGCTTGGAGGGGGGGGAAACGCGAAACACCATATATTTT. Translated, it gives CASSLEGGETRNTIYF. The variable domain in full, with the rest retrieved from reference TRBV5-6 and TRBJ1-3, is DAGVTQSPTHLIKTRGQQVTLRCSPKSGHDTVSWYQQALGQGPQFIFQYYEEEERQRGNFPDRFSGHQFPNYSSELNVNALLLGDSALYLCASSLEGGETRNTIYFGEGSWLTVV.

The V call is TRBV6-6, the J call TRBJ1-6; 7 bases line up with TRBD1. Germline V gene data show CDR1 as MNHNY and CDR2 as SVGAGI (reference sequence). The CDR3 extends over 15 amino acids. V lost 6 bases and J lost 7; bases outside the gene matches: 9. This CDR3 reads CASSQPWDRNSPLHF. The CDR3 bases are TGTGCCAGCAGCCAACCGTGGGACAGAAATTCACCCCTCCACTTT.

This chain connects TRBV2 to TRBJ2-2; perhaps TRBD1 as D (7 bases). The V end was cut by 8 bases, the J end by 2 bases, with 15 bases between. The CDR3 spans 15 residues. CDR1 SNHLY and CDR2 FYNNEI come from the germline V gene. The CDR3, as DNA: TGTGCCAGCGCGGGGACAGTGATTAACACCGGGGAGCTGTTTTTT. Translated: CASAGTVINTGELFF.

CDR3 nucleotides: TGTGCCAGCAGCGGTATAGCGGGGGCGCGCACAGATACGCAGTATTTT. This codes for CASSGIAGARTDTQYF. The chain uses TRBV9 and TRBJ2-3, with 9 bases fitting TRBD2. Germline-derived CDR1 and CDR2 are SGDLS and YYNGEE. CDR3 length: 16 residues. J lost 1 base, V lost 3 bases, and 6 bases had no gene match. The full variable domain, completed using reference TRBV9 and TRBJ2-3, is DSGVTQTPKHLITATGQRVTLRCSPRSGDLSVYWYQQSLDQGLQFLIQYYNGEERAKGNILERFSAQQFPDLHSELNLSSLELGDSALYFCASSGIAGARTDTQYFGPGTRLTVL.

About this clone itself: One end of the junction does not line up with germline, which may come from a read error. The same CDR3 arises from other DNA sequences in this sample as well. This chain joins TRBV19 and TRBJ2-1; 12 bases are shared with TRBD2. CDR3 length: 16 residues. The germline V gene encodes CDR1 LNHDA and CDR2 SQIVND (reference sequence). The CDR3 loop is CASSRTSGNSYNEQFF. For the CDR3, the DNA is TGTGCCAGTAGTCGGACTAGCGGGAACTCCTATAATGAGCAGTTCTTC.

CDR3 sequence: CASSHLDWAASYGYTF. DNA of the CDR3: TGTGCCAGCAGCCACCTTGATTGGGCCGCAAGCTATGGCTACACCTTC. This rearrangement joins TRBV5-8 to TRBJ1-2; D is unresolved. Germline V gene data show CDR1 as SGHTS and CDR2 as YDEGEE. Trimming removed 4 bases at V and 4 bases at J, with 20 bases between. The length of the CDR3 is 16 residues.

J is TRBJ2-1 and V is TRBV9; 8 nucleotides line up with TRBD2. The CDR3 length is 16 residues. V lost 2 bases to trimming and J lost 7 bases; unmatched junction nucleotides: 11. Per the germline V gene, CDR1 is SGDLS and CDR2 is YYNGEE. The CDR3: CASSVRGGGPGNEQFF. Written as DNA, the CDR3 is TGTGCCAGCAGCGTTAGGGGCGGGGGGCCAGGGAATGAGCAGTTCTTC.

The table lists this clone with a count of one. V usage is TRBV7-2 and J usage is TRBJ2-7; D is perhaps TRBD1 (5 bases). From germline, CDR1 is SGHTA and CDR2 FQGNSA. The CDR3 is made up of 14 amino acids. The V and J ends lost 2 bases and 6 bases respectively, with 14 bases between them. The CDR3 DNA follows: TGTGCCAGCAGCTTAAATTTTGCAGGGCGCGAGCAGTACTTC. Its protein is CASSLNFAGREQYF.

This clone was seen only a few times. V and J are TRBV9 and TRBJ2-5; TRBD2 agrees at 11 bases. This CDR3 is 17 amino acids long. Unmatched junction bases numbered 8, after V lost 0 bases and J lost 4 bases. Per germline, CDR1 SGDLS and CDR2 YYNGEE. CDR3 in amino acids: CASSVGSSGGILETQYF. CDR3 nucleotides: TGTGCCAGCAGCGTAGGGTCTAGCGGGGGGATCCTAGAGACCCAGTACTTC.